This is a list of T cell receptor beta chains from one sample in a study of blood T cells in healthy people across ages. TCRdb used MiXCR to reprocess the 5' RACE reads, holding one entry per CDR3 protein. Of approximately 360,000 distinct CDR3 sequences in the sample, about half are singletons; the top ten hold 45% to 55%. Source material: blood. These receptors were obtained from a man between 60 and 70 years old in good health. Each CDR3 is given without its conserved first and last residue. Each record gives: V gene, J gene, CDR3 protein.

V gene: TRBV7-8; J gene: TRBJ1-5; CDR3 protein: ASRTGNQPQH
V gene: TRBV29-1; J gene: TRBJ2-7; CDR3 protein: SVDAHGGRDEQY
V gene: TRBV6-5; J gene: TRBJ2-1; CDR3 protein: ASSLGGGDNEQF
V gene: TRBV11-2; J gene: .; CDR3 protein: ASSFIAENIQY
V gene: TRBV29-1; J gene: TRBJ1-5; CDR3 protein: SVPGTESNQPQH
V gene: TRBV27; J gene: TRBJ2-5; CDR3 protein: ASSSYPGIFYNEQY
V gene: TRBV6-5; J gene: TRBJ1-1; CDR3 protein: ASSRLEGRVTEAF
V gene: TRBV18; J gene: TRBJ2-5; CDR3 protein: ASSPRAGEDQETQY
V gene: TRBV7-8; J gene: TRBJ1-4; CDR3 protein: ASSSRGVRTPEKLF
V gene: TRBV4-1; J gene: TRBJ2-3; CDR3 protein: ASSQDGTSGATDTQY
V gene: TRBV20-1; J gene: TRBJ2-7; CDR3 protein: SPTASGSSYEQY
V gene: TRBV7-8; J gene: TRBJ1-1; CDR3 protein: ASSLVGTGEAF
V gene: TRBV4-2; J gene: TRBJ1-4; CDR3 protein: ASSQAHSNNEKLF
V gene: TRBV3-1; J gene: TRBJ2-5; CDR3 protein: ASSQDRTGVSYGQY
V gene: TRBV5-1; J gene: TRBJ2-1; CDR3 protein: ASSLDAGRLDEQF
V gene: TRBV6-1; J gene: TRBJ2-7; CDR3 protein: ASSVGPVGEQY
V gene: TRBV29-1; J gene: TRBJ2-7; CDR3 protein: SVLSPRDRGNEQY
V gene: TRBV7-9; J gene: TRBJ2-1; CDR3 protein: ASSFYRGEGEQF
V gene: TRBV7-2; J gene: TRBJ2-1; CDR3 protein: ASRVGGQMRNEQF
V gene: TRBV20-1; J gene: TRBJ2-5; CDR3 protein: SASGGTPVETQY
V gene: TRBV4-3; J gene: TRBJ1-4; CDR3 protein: ASSQGHPSQGELF
V gene: TRBV4-1; J gene: TRBJ2-1; CDR3 protein: ASSNTGTGVYNEQF
V gene: TRBV6-2/TRBV6-3; J gene: TRBJ2-7; CDR3 protein: ASKNEGYSYEQY
V gene: TRBV25-1; J gene: TRBJ1-2; CDR3 protein: ASSPPGAHGYT
V gene: TRBV5-1; J gene: TRBJ2-5; CDR3 protein: ASSEGRETQY
V gene: TRBV4-3; J gene: TRBJ1-2; CDR3 protein: ASSQDGGGVDGYT
V gene: TRBV29-1; J gene: TRBJ1-2; CDR3 protein: SVEGQRGYT
V gene: TRBV4-2; J gene: TRBJ1-2; CDR3 protein: ASSQEGQNTYGYT
V gene: TRBV25-1; J gene: TRBJ2-1; CDR3 protein: ASSPSSSRGYEQF
V gene: TRBV9; J gene: .; CDR3 protein: ASSVGAGFSNEQY
V gene: TRBV29-1; J gene: TRBJ2-7; CDR3 protein: SVRDRGREQY
V gene: TRBV7-2; J gene: TRBJ2-6; CDR3 protein: ASSRRQGSSGANVLT
V gene: TRBV9; J gene: TRBJ2-7; CDR3 protein: ASSVTALTYEQY
V gene: TRBV7-9; J gene: TRBJ2-6; CDR3 protein: ASSESGTQSSGANVLT
V gene: TRBV20-1; J gene: TRBJ1-6; CDR3 protein: SARQGIGSPLH
V gene: TRBV24-1; J gene: TRBJ2-1; CDR3 protein: ATSDSSPGTSGGGEQF
V gene: TRBV20-1; J gene: TRBJ2-4; CDR3 protein: SAREPSQNIQY
V gene: TRBV6-1; J gene: TRBJ2-3; CDR3 protein: ASRGVLTDTQY
V gene: TRBV7-2; J gene: TRBJ2-5; CDR3 protein: ASSPMRMETQY
V gene: TRBV6-1; J gene: TRBJ2-1; CDR3 protein: ASSVSWAAGYYNEQF
V gene: TRBV11-2; J gene: TRBJ2-5; CDR3 protein: ASTLGETQD